Below are 30 T cell receptor beta chains sequenced from a single sample in a study of graft-versus-host responses after intestinal transplantation (dated by TCRdb to the early 2020s). The antigens of these receptors remain unknown. The time point label for this specimen denotes: cells obtained before transplantation from donor or recipient. The receptor library was made with the immunoSEQ multiplex PCR assay. TCRdb took this table from immuneACCESS and kept in-frame rearrangements with V and J called. Such tables lack part of the clones; where checked against another copy, unresolved V genes explain under half of the gap, and the rest is unexplained. The sample table contains over 85,000 clones; only one count was recorded for roughly 91% of them. The top ten hold more than 0.15% of the sample. Sequencing was performed on unstimulated CD4+ T cells sorted from spleen or lymph node cells, taken before transplant. The receptors stem from a human donor who was the organ donor for an intestinal transplant.

This sequence joins TRBV11-2 and TRBJ2-1; TRBD2 aligns across 7 bases. The J segment lost 9 bases and the V segment lost 2 bases, leaving 7 bases of the junction unmatched. The CDR3 is made up of 14 amino acids. Looked up from germline, CDR1 is SGHAT and CDR2 is FQNNGV. CDR3 DNA sequence: TGTGCCAGCAGCTTACGCGTGGCGGGGGTTGAGCAGTTCTTC. Protein: CASSLRVAGVEQFF.

The rearrangement joins TRBV6-1 to TRBJ1-6; D might be TRBD1 (6 bases). CDR3 length: 13 amino acids. The V end lost 10 bases, the J end lost 7 bases, and 14 bases lay between the germline ends. Germline V lookup: CDR1 MNHNS, CDR2 SASEGT. In nucleotides, the CDR3 is TGTGCCATCAACAGGGTGGGGAATTCACCCCTCCACTTT. Residues: CAINRVGNSPLHF.

The rearrangement joins TRBV7-9 to TRBJ2-7; weak D call: TRBD2 (6 bases). V shed 3 bases and J shed 4 bases, with 19 bases lying between them. Germline lookup yields CDR1 SEHNR and CDR2 FQNEAQ (reference sequence). The CDR3 has 16 amino acids. The CDR3 here is CASSFRSRTGRYEQYF. In DNA, the CDR3 is TGTGCCAGCAGCTTTAGGTCCCGGACCGGGAGATACGAGCAGTACTTC.

The rearrangement uses TRBV19 and TRBJ2-5; TRBD2 might be the D (6 bases). Germline V gene data show CDR1 as LNHDA and CDR2 as SQIVND (reference sequence). V was clipped by 3 bases and J by 5 bases, with 10 bases between them. The CDR3 is 13 amino acids. The CDR3 loop is CASSIAGGETQYF. The DNA of the CDR3 is TGTGCCAGTAGTATTGCAGGAGGGGAGACCCAGTACTTC.

V usage is TRBV7-2 and J usage is TRBJ2-3, with D possibly TRBD2 on 7 matching bases. With 2 bases removed from V and 1 base from J, the gap between germline ends came to 13 bases. CDR3 length: 16 amino acids. Germline CDR1 and CDR2: SGHTA and FQGNSA. CDR3 sequence (DNA): TGTGCCAGCAGCTTAATATCCGGGGGGCGCACAGATACGCAGTATTTT. It specifies CASSLISGGRTDTQYF.

The V gene is TRBV25-1, the J gene TRBJ2-5; maybe TRBD2 (5 bases). From germline, CDR1 is MGHDK and CDR2 SYGVNS. The CDR3 covers 13 residues. V was pared by 4 bases and J by 5 bases, with 11 bases between. Here the CDR3 reads CASSVLAGETQYF. The DNA for the CDR3 is TGTGCCAGCAGTGTCCTAGCTGGGGAGACCCAGTACTTC.

The chain links TRBV7-3 to TRBJ2-3; 7 nucleotides match TRBD2. The CDR3 spans 15 residues. Germline V gene data show CDR1 as SGHTA and CDR2 as FQGTGA. The trim removed 3 bases at V and 0 bases at J, leaving 3 bases unmatched. The CDR3 sequence is CASSLLAVSTDTQYF. CDR3 in DNA: TGTGCCAGCAGCTTGCTAGCGGTGAGCACAGATACGCAGTATTTT.

This chain links TRBV11-1 with TRBJ2-5; 7 bases map to TRBD1. The CDR3 covers 15 residues. The germline CDR1 and CDR2 sequences are SGHAT and FQDESV (reference sequence). V shed 6 bases and J 3 bases; nucleotides not matched to a gene: 10. In DNA form, the CDR3 reads TGTGCCAGCAGAATGGGACAGCCAGGAGAAGAGACCCAGTACTTC. Protein product: CASRMGQPGEETQYF.

A note on this clone: The junction shows a germline mismatch at one end, possibly a read error. The rearrangement uses TRBV18 and TRBJ2-7; no definite D call. Germline CDR1 and CDR2: KGHSH and LQKENI. CDR3 size: 15 residues. CDR3 in DNA: TGTGCCAGCCCACCGTTAACTGCGAGCTCCTACGAGCAGTACTTC. Translating it yields CASPPLTASSYEQYF.

This sequence joins TRBV19 and TRBJ2-7, with a possible D match to TRBD2 (5 bases). The germline CDR1 and CDR2 sequences are LNHDA and SQIVND (reference sequence). The CDR3 covers 13 residues. The V gene lost 7 bases and the J gene lost 3 bases, with 13 bases spanning the gap. CDR3 coding DNA: TGTGCCAGTAAGAGGGCAGAGGGCTACGAGCAGTACTTC. It yields the protein CASKRAEGYEQYF.

The rearrangement joins TRBV11-2 to TRBJ1-2; D might be TRBD1 (6 bases). Trimming took 7 bases from V and 3 from J, leaving 15 bases between them. The CDR3 totals 14 residues. Germline loops: CDR1 SGHAT, CDR2 FQNNGV. CDR3 protein: CASTHRGNDYGYTF. The CDR3 region has the DNA TGTGCCAGCACCCATAGGGGGAACGACTATGGCTACACCTTC. Filled out from reference TRBV11-2 and TRBJ1-2, the complete variable domain reads EAGVAQSPRYKIIEKRQSVAFWCNPISGHATLYWYQQILGQGPKLLIQFQNNGVVDDSQLPKDRFSAERLKGVDSTLKIQPAKLEDSAVYLCASTHRGNDYGYTFGSGTRLTVV.

In this sample, this clone turned up a few times. In the same sample, other DNA sequences code for this CDR3. The chain combines TRBV7-9 with TRBJ2-3, with 8 bases aligning to TRBD1. The CDR3 sequence is 14 residues long. Germline values: CDR1 SEHNR, CDR2 FQNEAQ (reference sequence). Trimming removed 3 bases from V and 1 base from J; junction bases left unmatched: 0. The CDR3 nucleotides are TGTGCCAGCAGCTTGACAGGGGGCACAGATACGCAGTATTTT. It is translated as CASSLTGGTDTQYF.

The chain joins TRBV9 to TRBJ2-5; 8 bases map to TRBD2. The CDR3 runs 14 residues. Germline assignment: CDR1 SGDLS and CDR2 YYNGEE. Trimming at V came to 2 bases and at J to 5 bases, leaving 5 bases not matched to a gene. DNA of the CDR3: TGTGCCAGCAGCGTGGGACTAGATATCGAGACCCAGTACTTC. Amino acids: CASSVGLDIETQYF.

The gene calls are TRBV7-9 and TRBJ2-1, with D possibly being TRBD1 (6 bases). The CDR3 is 12 amino acids. Per germline, CDR1 SEHNR and CDR2 FQNEAQ (reference sequence). Trimming pared 5 bases from V and 9 bases from J, leaving 11 bases between. This chain's CDR3 is CASSGTRGEQFF. The CDR3 DNA sequence: TGTGCCAGCAGCGGGACCAGGGGTGAGCAGTTCTTC.

The DNA for the CDR3 is TGTGCCAGCAGGAAGGACAGAAAAGTGGGGAGACTGTTTTTT. Translation: CASRKDRKVGRLFF. This rearrangement joins TRBV6-5 to TRBJ1-4; possibly TRBD1 for D (6 bases). This CDR3 comprises 14 residues. The ends were cut back, 6 bases at V and 13 bases at J, with 21 bases in the middle. CDR1 MNHEY and CDR2 SVGAGI come from the germline V gene.

This CDR3 reads CASSLAPVRGTQYF. The CDR3 bases are TGTGCCAGCAGCTTAGCGCCGGTCCGTGGTACGCAGTATTTT. The gene calls are TRBV7-6 and TRBJ2-3; D unresolved. This CDR3 region has 14 residues. CDR1 is SGHVS, CDR2 FNYEAQ, per germline. Trimming took off 0 bases at V and 8 bases at J, with 12 bases between the two ends.

The CDR3 sequence is CASSQLGFSPLPYNEQFF. The CDR3 bases are TGCGCCAGCAGCCAGCTTGGGTTCTCACCACTACCCTACAATGAGCAGTTCTTC. The chain links TRBV5-1 to TRBJ2-1; D is ambiguous. Germline CDR1 and CDR2: SGHRS and YFSETQ. V lost 4 bases, J lost 2 bases, and 22 bases lay in between. This CDR3 contains 18 residues.

The rearrangement uses TRBV4-1 and TRBJ1-2; D is uncertain. The CDR3 sequence is 12 residues long. V was trimmed by 0 bases and J by 14 bases, leaving 13 bases between them. Looked up from germline, CDR1 is MGHRA and CDR2 is YSYEKL. The CDR3 loop is CASSQDPGWRTF. The CDR3 DNA sequence: TGCGCCAGCAGCCAAGATCCCGGTTGGAGGACCTTC.

The rearrangement joins TRBV4-3 to TRBJ2-1; a weak D match, TRBD1 (5 bases). V was pared by 4 bases and J by 3 bases, with 13 bases between. The CDR3 spans 15 residues. Germline V gives CDR1 LGHNA, CDR2 YSLEER. Here the CDR3 DNA reads TGCGCCAGCAGCCGTGACCAGGGTGACTACAATGAGCAGTTCTTC. This translates into CASSRDQGDYNEQFF.

The V and J genes are TRBV5-1 and TRBJ1-1; tentatively, D is TRBD1 (6 bases). Germline CDR1 SGHRS, CDR2 YFSETQ. V gave up 3 bases and J gave up 3 bases, with 15 bases separating them. The CDR3 has 15 amino acids. CDR3 loop: CASSSLQGRYTEAFF. CDR3 in DNA: TGCGCCAGCAGCTCCCTACAGGGTAGGTACACTGAAGCTTTCTTT.

The chain recombines TRBV30 with TRBJ2-7, with TRBD2 identical over 9 bases. The CDR3 consists of 15 residues. V shed 0 bases and J 6 bases; nucleotides not matched to a gene: 9. Looked up from germline, CDR1 is GTSNPN and CDR2 is SVGIG (reference sequence). CDR3 bases: TGTGCCTGGAGTGTTGGGGCGGGGGGGCCCTTCGAGCAGTACTTC. Its protein is CAWSVGAGGPFEQYF.

The rearrangement joins TRBV11-2 to TRBJ2-3, with TRBD2 as a possible D gene (6 bases). The V gene lost 5 bases and the J gene lost 4 bases, with 10 bases spanning the gap. The CDR3 is made up of 13 amino acids. Germline CDR1 SGHAT, CDR2 FQNNGV. The DNA for the CDR3 is TGTGCCAGCAGCCCGACTAGGGCAGATACGCAGTATTTT. Protein: CASSPTRADTQYF.

V gene TRBV11-1 combines with J gene TRBJ2-1, with TRBD2 matching over 8 bases. Germline values: CDR1 SGHAT, CDR2 FQDESV (reference sequence). This CDR3 is 17 amino acids long. V gave up 4 bases and J gave up 5 bases; unmatched junction bases: 13. CDR3 nucleotides: TGTGCCAGCAGCTCCTTAGTGTTGATAGCGGGGCACAATGAGCAGTTCTTC. As protein: CASSSLVLIAGHNEQFF.

The genes are TRBV7-2 and TRBJ2-1; 15 nucleotides match TRBD2. There are 18 residues in the CDR3. Germline-derived CDR1 and CDR2 are SGHTA and FQGNSA. With V trimmed by 6 bases and J by 0 bases, 6 bases remained unmatched. This chain's CDR3 is CASRPGLAGGDSYNEQFF. The CDR3 DNA is TGTGCCAGCAGGCCAGGACTAGCGGGGGGGGACTCCTACAATGAGCAGTTCTTC.

The chain has TRBV4-2 and TRBJ2-1, with D possibly being TRBD2 (6 bases). The length of the CDR3 is 15 residues. CDR1 LGHNA and CDR2 YNFKEQ come from the germline V gene. Trimming stripped 0 bases from V and 2 bases from J, with 8 bases between. The CDR3 loop is CASSQEEGPYNEQFF. The DNA of the CDR3 is TGTGCCAGCAGCCAAGAGGAGGGTCCCTACAATGAGCAGTTCTTC.

J is TRBJ2-7 and V is TRBV23-1, with a weak D call TRBD1 (7 bases). TRBV23-1 is filed as an ORF, its function uncertain. This CDR3 is 15 amino acids long. V lost 3 bases, J lost 4 bases, and 16 bases lay in between. The CDR3 is CASSHSRQGGYEQYF. The CDR3 DNA is TGCGCCAGCAGTCATTCGCGACAGGGAGGATACGAGCAGTACTTC.

The rearrangement joins TRBV11-2 to TRBJ1-6, with D possibly matching TRBD1 (6 bases). Germline CDR1 SGHAT, CDR2 FQNNGV. The CDR3 extends over 14 amino acids. Trimming shortened V by 6 bases and J by 7 bases, and 13 bases separated the two germline ends. CDR3 nucleotides: TGTGCCAGCAGGGCAGGGGTAGGCAATTCACCCCTCCACTTT. Translation gives CASRAGVGNSPLHF. Full variable domain (outside the CDR3, taken from reference TRBV11-2 and TRBJ1-6): EAGVAQSPRYKIIEKRQSVAFWCNPISGHATLYWYQQILGQGPKLLIQFQNNGVVDDSQLPKDRFSAERLKGVDSTLKIQPAKLEDSAVYLCASRAGVGNSPLHFGNGTRLTVT.

The rearrangement uses TRBV7-9 and TRBJ1-6; 8 positions match TRBD1. Germline values: CDR1 SEHNR, CDR2 FQNEAQ (reference sequence). CDR3 length: 15 amino acids. With 3 bases clipped from V and 10 bases from J, the junction kept 8 bases outside the gene matches. DNA of the CDR3: TGTGCCAGCAGCTTTGGACAGGGAAGTTTCTCACCCCTCCACTTT. Amino acids: CASSFGQGSFSPLHF.

This clone was seen once. This chain links TRBV28 with TRBJ1-1; D possibly corresponds to TRBD1 (6 bases). CDR1 and CDR2 (germline): MDHEN, SYDVKM. The CDR3 covers 13 residues. V was shortened by 6 bases and J by 6 bases, with 14 bases between the two germline ends. CDR3 DNA sequence: TGTGCCAGCAGCCGAGCAGGGGACCCTGAAGCTTTCTTT. Encoded protein: CASSRAGDPEAFF.

This clone has a handful of counts. The chain carries TRBV7-2 and TRBJ1-3, with a possible D match to TRBD1 (5 bases). Per the germline V gene, CDR1 is SGHTA and CDR2 is FQGNSA. V dropped 5 bases and J dropped 2 bases, with 13 bases sitting between them. The CDR3 has 15 residues. CDR3 bases: TGTGCCAGCAGCGTCGGCTTGGGGCCTGGAAACACCATATATTTT. Translation gives CASSVGLGPGNTIYF.